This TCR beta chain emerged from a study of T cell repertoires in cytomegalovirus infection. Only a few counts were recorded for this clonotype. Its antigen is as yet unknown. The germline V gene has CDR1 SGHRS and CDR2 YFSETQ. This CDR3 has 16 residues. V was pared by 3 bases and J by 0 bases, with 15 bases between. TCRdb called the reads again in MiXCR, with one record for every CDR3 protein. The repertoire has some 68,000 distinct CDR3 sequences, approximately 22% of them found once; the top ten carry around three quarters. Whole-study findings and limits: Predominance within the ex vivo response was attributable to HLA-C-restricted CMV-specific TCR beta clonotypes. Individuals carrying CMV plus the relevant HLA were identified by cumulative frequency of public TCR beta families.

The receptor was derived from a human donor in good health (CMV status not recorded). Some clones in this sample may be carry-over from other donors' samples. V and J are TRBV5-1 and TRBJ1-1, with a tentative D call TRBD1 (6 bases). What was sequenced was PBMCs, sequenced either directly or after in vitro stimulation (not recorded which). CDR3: CASSWGAGGMNTEAFF. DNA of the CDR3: TGCGCCAGCAGCTGGGGGGCAGGCGGGATGAACACTGAAGCTTTCTTT.